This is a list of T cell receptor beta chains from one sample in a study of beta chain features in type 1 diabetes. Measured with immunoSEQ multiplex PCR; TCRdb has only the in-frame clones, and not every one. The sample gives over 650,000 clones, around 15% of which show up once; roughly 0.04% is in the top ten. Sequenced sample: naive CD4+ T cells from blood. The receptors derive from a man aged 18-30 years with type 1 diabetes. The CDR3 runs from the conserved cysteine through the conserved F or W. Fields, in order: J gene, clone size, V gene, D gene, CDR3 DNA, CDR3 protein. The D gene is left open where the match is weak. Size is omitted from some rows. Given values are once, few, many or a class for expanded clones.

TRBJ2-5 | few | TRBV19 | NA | TGTGCCAGTAGTAAAACGGCAGCGACCCTAAGAGAGACCCAGTACTTC | CASSKTAATLRETQYF
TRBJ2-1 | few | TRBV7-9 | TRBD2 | TGTGCCAGCAGCAACGGACTAGCGGGGGCTATTAATGAGCAGTTCTTC | CASSNGLAGAINEQFF
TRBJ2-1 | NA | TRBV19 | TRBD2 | TGTGCCAGTAGTACCCCGACTAGCGGGAGTAGAGAGCAGTTCTTC | CASSTPTSGSREQFF
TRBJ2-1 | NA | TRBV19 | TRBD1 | TGTGCCAGTAGTCGGGACAGGGTCGACCCCAACAATGAGCAGTTCTTC | CASSRDRVDPNNEQFF
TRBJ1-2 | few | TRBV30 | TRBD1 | TGTGCCTGGGAGAGGGGGACAGGGGCTACTGGTGGCTACACCTTC | CAWERGTGATGGYTF
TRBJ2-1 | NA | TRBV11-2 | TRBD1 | TGTGCCAGCAGCTTATATGGGACAGCTTACAATGAGCAGTTCTTC | CASSLYGTAYNEQFF
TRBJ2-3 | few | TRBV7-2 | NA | TGTGCCAGCAGCTTTGGCGGGACGGATACGCAGTATTTT | CASSFGGTDTQYF
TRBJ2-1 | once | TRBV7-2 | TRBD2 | TGTGCCAGCAGCCTGCAAGGTGGCGGGGGGTCCTACAATGAGCAGTTCTTC | CASSLQGGGGSYNEQFF
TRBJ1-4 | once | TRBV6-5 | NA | TGTGCCAGCAGTTACGAGGGAGTGGGGTTAGGAGAAAAACTGTTTTTT | CASSYEGVGLGEKLFF
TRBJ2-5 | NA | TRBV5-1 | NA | TGCGCCAGCAGCTTAGGAGAGACCCAAGAGACCCAGTACTTC | CASSLGETQETQYF
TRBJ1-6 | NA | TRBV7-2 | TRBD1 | TGTGCCAGCAGCCCACCCCGACAGGGATGGGGTTCACCCCTCCACTTT | CASSPPRQGWGSPLHF
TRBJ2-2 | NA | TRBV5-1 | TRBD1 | TGCGCCAGCAGCTTCAGGGGGCAGAACACCGGGGAGCTGTTTTTT | CASSFRGQNTGELFF
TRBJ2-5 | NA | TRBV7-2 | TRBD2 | TGTGCCAGCAGCCAGAACCGCGGGGGGGCCGAAGAGACCCAGTACTTC | CASSQNRGGAEETQYF
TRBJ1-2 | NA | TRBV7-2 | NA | TGTGCCAGCAGCCGGGCGATACAACAGGAGTTCTATGGCTACACCTTC | CASSRAIQQEFYGYTF
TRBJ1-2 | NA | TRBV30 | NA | TGTGCCTGGAGGGGCTATGGCTACACCTTC | CAWRGYGYTF
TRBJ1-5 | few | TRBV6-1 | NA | TGTGCCAGCAGTGAAGCGTCGACTACCCAGCATTTT | CASSEASTTQHF
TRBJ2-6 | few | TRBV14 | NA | TGTGCCAGCAGTTTTGTCGGAACCTCTGGGGCCAACGTCCTGACTTTC | CASSFVGTSGANVLTF
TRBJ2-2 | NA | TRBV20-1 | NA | TGCAGTGCTCCCCACGGAGGGGAGCTGTTTTTT | CSAPHGGELFF
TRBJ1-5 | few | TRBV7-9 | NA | TGTGCCAGCAGCTTATCATTAGCAGGAGGGGCCAATCAGCCCCAGCATTTT | CASSLSLAGGANQPQHF
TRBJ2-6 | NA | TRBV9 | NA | TGTGCCAGCACCTTTGGCTTCGGGGCTTCTGGGGCCAACGTCCTGACTTTC | CASTFGFGASGANVLTF
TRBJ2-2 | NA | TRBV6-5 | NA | TGTGCCAGCAGTTACTCGCCAGGGATAACCGGGGAGCTGTTTTTT | CASSYSPGITGELFF
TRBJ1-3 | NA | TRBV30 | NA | TGTGCCTGGAGTGTAAACCGGGACACCATATATTTT | CAWSVNRDTIYF
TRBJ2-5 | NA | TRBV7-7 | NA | TGTGCTAGCAGCTTCCAGGGCTGGGGGGAGACCCAGTACTTC | CASSFQGWGETQYF
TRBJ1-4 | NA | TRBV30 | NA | TGTGCCTGGAGTTTCCAGGGGCTTAATGAAAAACTGTTTTTT | CAWSFQGLNEKLFF
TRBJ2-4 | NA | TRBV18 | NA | TGTGCCAGCTCACCATTCGTCTCCCTCGGTACGGTAGCCAAAAACATTCAGTACTTC | CASSPFVSLGTVAKNIQYF
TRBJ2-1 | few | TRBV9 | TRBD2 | TGTGCCAGCAGCGTAGGGGCTAGCGGGAGTTACAATGAGCAGTTCTTC | CASSVGASGSYNEQFF
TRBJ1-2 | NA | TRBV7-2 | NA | TGTGCCAGCAGCGCGGGTTCACCGAACTATGGCTACACCTTC | CASSAGSPNYGYTF
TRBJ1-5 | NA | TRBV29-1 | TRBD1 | TGCAGCGTTGGACAGGGGGAGTTTCAGCCCCAGCATTTT | CSVGQGEFQPQHF
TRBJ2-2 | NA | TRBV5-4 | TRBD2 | TGTGCCAGCAGCTCGGAGAGCGGGACCTTGGCCGGGGAGCTGTTTTTT | CASSSESGTLAGELFF
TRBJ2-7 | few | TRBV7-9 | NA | TGTGCCAGCAGCCCGGGGACCCCAGGGACCGAGCAGTACTTC | CASSPGTPGTEQYF
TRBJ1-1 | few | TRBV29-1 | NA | TGCAGCGTTACGGAAGGGATCTCCACTGAAGCTTTCTTT | CSVTEGISTEAFF
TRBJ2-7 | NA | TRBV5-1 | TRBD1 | TGCGCCAGCAGCTTTGAAGGGACAGGGGCATACGAGCAGTACTTC | CASSFEGTGAYEQYF
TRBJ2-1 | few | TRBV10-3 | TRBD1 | TGTGCCATCAGCACCGACAGGGTGCGGAATGAGCAGTTCTTC | CAISTDRVRNEQFF
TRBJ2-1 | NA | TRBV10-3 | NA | TGTGCCATCAGTGAGGTTGGTTCCTACAATGAGCAGTTCTTC | CAISEVGSYNEQFF
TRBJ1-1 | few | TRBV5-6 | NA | TGTGCCAGCAGCGTGAACACTGAAGCTTTCTTT | CASSVNTEAFF
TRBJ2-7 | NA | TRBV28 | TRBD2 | TGTGCCAGCAGCCCCGGACTAGCGGGACTATACGAGCAGTACTTC | CASSPGLAGLYEQYF
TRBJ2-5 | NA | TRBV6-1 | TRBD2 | TGTGCCAGCAGTGAAGCTGACCTAGCGGTGGGGTTGGAGACCCAGTACTTC | CASSEADLAVGLETQYF
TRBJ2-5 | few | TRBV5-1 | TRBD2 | TGCGCCAGCAGCTTGGCCAGCGGGAGGGCCGGGGAGACCCAGTACTTC | CASSLASGRAGETQYF
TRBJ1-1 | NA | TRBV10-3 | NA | TGTGCCACCGGGAGTAACACTGAAGCTTTCTTT | CATGSNTEAFF
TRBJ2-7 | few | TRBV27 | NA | TGTGCCAGCAGTTATCGGCGGGGGCCCTACGAGCAGTACTTC | CASSYRRGPYEQYF
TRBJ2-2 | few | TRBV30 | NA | TGTGCCTGGAGTCGGACAGTTAACACCGGGGAGCTGTTTTTT | CAWSRTVNTGELFF
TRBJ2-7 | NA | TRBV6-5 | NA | TGTGCCAGCAGTTACTCGAAGGTAGCCTACGAGCAGTACTTC | CASSYSKVAYEQYF
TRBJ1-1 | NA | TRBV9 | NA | TGTGCCAGCAGCGCTACAGGGTTGAACACTGAAGCTTTCTTT | CASSATGLNTEAFF
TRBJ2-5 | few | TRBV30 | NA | TGTGCCTGGAGTCTAACAGGGCCGCAGACCCAGTACTTC | CAWSLTGPQTQYF
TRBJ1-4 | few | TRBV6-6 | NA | TGTGCCAGCAGTCCGTCCCCCGCGGAAGGAGATGAAAAACTGTTTTTT | CASSPSPAEGDEKLFF
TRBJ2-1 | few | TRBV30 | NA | TGTGCCTGGAGTCCCCAGAATGAGCAGTTCTTC | CAWSPQNEQFF
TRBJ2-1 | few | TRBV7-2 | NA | TGTGCCAGCAGCTTAGGGGTAAATGAGCAGTTCTTC | CASSLGVNEQFF
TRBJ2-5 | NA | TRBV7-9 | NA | TGTGCCAGCAGCTCCAGGGGGTCAGCGGGGCGCGGAGAGACCCAGTACTTC | CASSSRGSAGRGETQYF
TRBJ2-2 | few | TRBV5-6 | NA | TGTGCCAGCACCCTTTACGGCGGACCGAACACCGGGGAGCTGTTTTTT | CASTLYGGPNTGELFF
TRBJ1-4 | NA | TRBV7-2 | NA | TGTGCCAGCAACCACCTGGTCCGGGAAAAACTGTTTTTT | CASNHLVREKLFF
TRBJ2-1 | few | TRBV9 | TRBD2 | TGTGCCAGCAGCGTAGGTAGCGGGTACTACAATGAGCAGTTCTTC | CASSVGSGYYNEQFF
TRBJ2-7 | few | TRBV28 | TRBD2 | TGTGCCAGCAGTTCGGGACTAGCGGGAGGAGGAGAGCAGTACTTC | CASSSGLAGGGEQYF